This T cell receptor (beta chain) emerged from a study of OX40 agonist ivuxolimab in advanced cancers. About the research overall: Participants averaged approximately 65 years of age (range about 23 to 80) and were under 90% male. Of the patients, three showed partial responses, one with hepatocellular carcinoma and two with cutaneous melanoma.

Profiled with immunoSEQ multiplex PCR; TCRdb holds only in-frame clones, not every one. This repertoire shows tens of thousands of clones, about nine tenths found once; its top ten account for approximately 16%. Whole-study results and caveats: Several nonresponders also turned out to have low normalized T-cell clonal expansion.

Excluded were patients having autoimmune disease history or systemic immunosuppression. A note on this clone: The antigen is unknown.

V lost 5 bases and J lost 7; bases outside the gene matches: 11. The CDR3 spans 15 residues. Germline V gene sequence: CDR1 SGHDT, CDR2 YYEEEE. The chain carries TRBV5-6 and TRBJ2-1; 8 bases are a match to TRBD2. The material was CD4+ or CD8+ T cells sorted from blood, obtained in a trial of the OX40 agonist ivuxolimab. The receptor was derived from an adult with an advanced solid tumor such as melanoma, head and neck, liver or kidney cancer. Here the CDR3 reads CASRKAGADFNEQFF. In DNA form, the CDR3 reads TGTGCCAGCAGGAAAGCGGGAGCGGACTTTAATGAGCAGTTCTTC.